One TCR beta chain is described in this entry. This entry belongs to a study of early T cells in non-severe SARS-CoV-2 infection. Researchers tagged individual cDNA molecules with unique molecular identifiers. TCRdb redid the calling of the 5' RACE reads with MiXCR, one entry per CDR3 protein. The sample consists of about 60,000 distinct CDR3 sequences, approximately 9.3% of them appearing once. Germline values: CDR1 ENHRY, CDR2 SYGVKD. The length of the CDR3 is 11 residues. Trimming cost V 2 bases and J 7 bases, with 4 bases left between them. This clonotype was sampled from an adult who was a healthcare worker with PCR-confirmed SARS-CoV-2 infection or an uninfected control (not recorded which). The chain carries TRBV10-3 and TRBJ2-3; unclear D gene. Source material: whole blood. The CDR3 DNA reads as TGTGCCATCAGTGAGGACAATACGCAGTATTTT. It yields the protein CAISEDNTQYF.